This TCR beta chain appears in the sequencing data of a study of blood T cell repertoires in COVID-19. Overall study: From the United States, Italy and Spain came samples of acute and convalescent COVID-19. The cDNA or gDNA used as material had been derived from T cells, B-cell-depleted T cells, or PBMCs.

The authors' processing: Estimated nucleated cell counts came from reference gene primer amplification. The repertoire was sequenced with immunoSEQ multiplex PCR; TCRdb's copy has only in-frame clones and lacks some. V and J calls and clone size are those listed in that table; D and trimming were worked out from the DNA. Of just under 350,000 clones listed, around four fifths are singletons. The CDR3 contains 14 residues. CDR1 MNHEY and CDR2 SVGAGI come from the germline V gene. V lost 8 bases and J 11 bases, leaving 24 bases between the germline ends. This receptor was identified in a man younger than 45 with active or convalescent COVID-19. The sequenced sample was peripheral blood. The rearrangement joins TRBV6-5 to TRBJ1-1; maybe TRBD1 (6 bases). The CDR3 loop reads CASGKRTEVGSAFF. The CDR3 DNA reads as TGTGCCAGCGGTAAGAGGACAGAGGTTGGTTCGGCTTTCTTT.